Presented here are 21 T cell receptor beta chains from one specimen sequenced in a study of metastatic and nonmetastatic thyroid tumors. Among the patients, none had received any treatment before thyroid surgery. Using MiXCR, TCRdb re-called clones from the PCR reads. The data contain some 14,000 clones, about 35% of them singletons. What was sequenced was tumor tissue. Receptors originate from a male donor with papillary thyroid cancer or a benign thyroid nodule (not recorded which). Some clones in this sample may be carry-over from other donors' samples.

A note on this clone: Its ends do not fully match the called genes, so a read error is possible. The J gene is TRBJ2-5, the V gene TRBV20-1; D may match TRBD1 or TRBD2 (5 bases each). CDR1 is DFQATT and CDR2 is SNEGSKA in the germline V gene (reference sequence). The CDR3 is 14 amino acids. The CDR3 DNA sequence: TGCAGTGCGGCCGGGACGGTGTATGAAGAGACCCGGTACTTC. As protein: CSAAGTVYEETRYF.

This chain uses TRBV19 with TRBJ2-2; 10 bases fit TRBD1. From germline, CDR1 is LNHDA and CDR2 SQIVND (reference sequence). The CDR3 sequence is 15 residues long. The V gene end was trimmed by 6 bases and the J gene end by 3 bases; junction bases not matched to a gene: 4. The CDR3 sequence is CASSPGQGYTGELFF. CDR3 bases: TGTGCCAGTAGCCCGGGACAGGGGTACACCGGGGAGCTGTTTTTT.

Regarding this clone: One end of the junction varies from germline; a read error may be responsible. The chain combines TRBV14 with TRBJ2-7; D is unresolved. CDR1 and CDR2 (germline): SGHDN, FVKESK. This CDR3 spans 15 amino acids. The CDR3 nucleotides are TGTGCAAGCAGCTCTCTTTCGGGCAAAAACTACGAGCAGTACTTC. Its translation is CASSSLSGKNYEQYF.

This clone was found many times. V gene TRBV20-1 combines with J gene TRBJ2-3; 10 nucleotides agree with TRBD2. This CDR3 has 17 residues. J lost 1 base, V lost 4 bases, and 11 bases had no gene match. The germline V gene encodes CDR1 DFQATT and CDR2 SNEGSKA (reference sequence). The CDR3 is CSAIRAGGEGGTDTQYF. Here the CDR3 DNA reads TGCAGTGCTATACGAGCGGGAGGGGAGGGTGGCACAGATACGCAGTATTTT.

The rearrangement uses TRBV3-1 and TRBJ2-7, with D hard to call. The germline V gene encodes CDR1 LGHDT and CDR2 YNNKEL (reference sequence). This CDR3 region has 13 residues. V gave up 0 bases and J gave up 2 bases, with 5 bases separating them. CDR3 loop: CASSQEDTYEQYF. The CDR3 region has the DNA TGTGCCAGCAGCCAAGAAGATACCTACGAGCAGTACTTC.

This clone was counted many times. The chain has TRBV19 and TRBJ2-3; perhaps TRBD2 as D (6 bases). The germline gives CDR1 LNHDA, CDR2 SQIVND (reference sequence). V was clipped by 1 base and J by 6 bases, with 11 bases between them. CDR3 size: 14 residues. CDR3 DNA: TGTGCCAGTAGTATAGGGGCGGGGCCCGATACGCAGTATTTT. It encodes CASSIGAGPDTQYF.

The V call is TRBV5-1, the J call TRBJ2-3; 7 positions match TRBD2. The CDR3 sequence is 15 residues long. With 0 bases clipped from V and 6 bases from J, the junction kept 7 bases outside the gene matches. Germline V gene lookup returns CDR1 SGHRS and CDR2 YFSETQ. The CDR3 nucleotides read TGCGCCAGCAGCTTGGTTGGCGGGAGACTGGATACGCAGTATTTT. Translated: CASSLVGGRLDTQYF.

The table lists this clone with many counts. The rearrangement uses TRBV6-1 and TRBJ1-5; 8 bases match TRBD1. This CDR3 region has 15 residues. J lost 0 bases, V lost 5 bases, and 3 bases had no gene match. Germline loops: CDR1 MNHNS, CDR2 SASEGT. The CDR3 region is CASSLDRGSNQPQHF. For the CDR3, the DNA is TGTGCCAGCAGTCTCGACAGGGGTAGCAATCAGCCCCAGCATTTT.

This clone is labeled medium-sized. V is TRBV24-1 and J is TRBJ2-1; D is uncertain. Germline CDR1 reads KGHDR; CDR2 reads SFDVKD. The CDR3 has 12 amino acids. Deletions cut 8 bases from V and 2 bases from J, with 6 bases between. The CDR3 reads CATKGPYNEQFF. The DNA of the CDR3 is TGTGCCACCAAGGGCCCCTACAATGAGCAGTTCTTC.

A remark on this clone: An end of the junction differs from the germline gene, which may be a read error. J is TRBJ2-1 and V is TRBV5-1, with D unclear. There are 13 residues in the CDR3. Germline assignment: CDR1 SGHRS and CDR2 YFSETQ. CDR3 protein: CSSSFAPSGEQFF. The CDR3 region has the DNA TGCTCCAGCAGCTTTGCCCCTAGTGGGGAGCAGTTCTTC.

The CDR3: CSVGDRPRLEQYF. The CDR3 DNA follows: TGCAGTGTGGGGGATCGGCCCCGTCTGGAGCAGTACTTC. This sequence joins TRBV20-1 and TRBJ2-7, with D possibly being TRBD1 or TRBD2 (5 bases each). The CDR3 totals 13 residues. V shed 7 bases and J shed 7 bases, with 20 bases lying between them. Germline lookup yields CDR1 DFQATT and CDR2 SNEGSKA (reference sequence).

The DNA of the CDR3 is TGTGCCAGCAGCTTCCAGGCGACTGGTGGCTACACCTTC. Protein product: CASSFQATGGYTF. The J gene is TRBJ1-2, the V gene TRBV5-4; D not resolved. This CDR3 spans 13 amino acids. Germline values: CDR1 SGHNT, CDR2 YYREEE (reference sequence). The V end was cut by 2 bases, the J end by 7 bases, with 12 bases between.

A single count supports this clone. V and J are TRBV20-1 and TRBJ1-2; no clear D gene. Trimming removed 6 bases at V and 6 bases at J, with 20 bases between. CDR3 size: 14 residues. CDR1 is DFQATT, CDR2 SNEGSKA, per germline (reference sequence). CDR3 region: CSAARGSRENGYTF. The CDR3 bases are TGCAGTGCCGCTCGCGGGTCGAGAGAAAATGGCTACACCTTC.

The sample holds many counts of this clone. The gene calls are TRBV5-4 and TRBJ2-5; D may correspond to TRBD1 or TRBD2 (7 bases each). This CDR3 is built from 15 residues. Germline V lookup: CDR1 SGHNT, CDR2 YYREEE (reference sequence). V was clipped by 0 bases and J by 5 bases, with 14 bases between them. CDR3 sequence reads: CASSLAFQGGETQYF. CDR3 DNA: TGTGCCAGCAGCTTGGCGTTCCAGGGGGGGGAGACCCAGTACTTC.

In this sample, this clone turned up a few times. The chain carries TRBV10-3 and TRBJ2-7, with unresolved D. Germline-derived CDR1 and CDR2 are ENHRY and SYGVKD. The CDR3 loop spans 11 amino acids. V was clipped by 0 bases and J by 5 bases, with 2 bases between them. CDR3 bases: TGTGCCATCAGTGAGTCGAACGAGCAGTACTTC. It encodes CAISESNEQYF.

This chain uses TRBV20-1 with TRBJ1-2; TRBD1 matches 9 bases. The CDR3 is 14 amino acids. Germline V lookup: CDR1 DFQATT, CDR2 SNEGSKA (reference sequence). V shed 4 bases and J 6 bases; nucleotides not matched to a gene: 9. CDR3 in DNA: TGCAGTGCTACGGACACGGGACAGGGAAATGGCTACACCTTC. This sequence encodes CSATDTGQGNGYTF.

The chain couples TRBV5-4 to TRBJ2-7; 10 nucleotides line up with TRBD2. Germline V lookup: CDR1 SGHNT, CDR2 YYREEE (reference sequence). The CDR3 is 16 amino acids. Trimming cost V 1 base and J 2 bases; bases outside gene matches: 6. Here the CDR3 reads CASSLPLAGATYEQYF. CDR3 nucleotide sequence: TGTGCCAGCAGCTTGCCCCTAGCGGGGGCAACCTACGAGCAGTACTTC.

Regarding this clone: A much larger clone differs from this one at a single base, so this may be a read error. The rearrangement links TRBV9 to TRBJ2-7, with 8 positions matching TRBD1. With 3 bases clipped from V and 5 bases from J, the junction kept 7 bases outside the gene matches. Germline values: CDR1 SGDLS, CDR2 YYNGEE. This CDR3 spans 14 amino acids. The CDR3 nucleotides read TGTGCCAGCAGCGCGGGACAGGTTGGGGACGAGCAGTACTTC. Translating gives CASSAGQVGDEQYF.

This clone is large (0.1 to 1%) within its sample. V is TRBV6-2 or TRBV6-3 and J is TRBJ2-3; TRBD2 matches 8 bases. The CDR3 runs 14 residues. Germline V lookup: CDR1 MNHEY, CDR2 SVGEGT. After removal of 6 bases from V and 1 base from J, the junction contained 3 bases not matched to a gene. The CDR3 region is CASRTTSGTDTQYF. Here the CDR3 DNA reads TGTGCCAGCAGGACGACTAGCGGCACAGATACGCAGTATTTT.

This clone is termed medium-sized. The rearrangement links TRBV7-9 to TRBJ1-2; D uncertain. Germline V gene sequence: CDR1 SEHNR, CDR2 FQNEAQ (reference sequence). This CDR3 region has 11 residues. Trimming removed 7 bases at V and 8 bases at J, with 11 bases between. CDR3 sequence reads: CASTPVLGYTF. The CDR3 nucleotides are TGTGCCAGCACCCCGGTGTTGGGCTACACCTTC. Combining the CDR3 with reference TRBV7-9 and TRBJ1-2 gives the whole variable domain DTGVSQNPRHKITKRGQNVTFRCDPISEHNRLYWYRQTLGQGPEFLTYFQNEAQLEKSRLLSDRFSAERPKGSFSTLEIQRTEQGDSAMYLCASTPVLGYTFGSGTRLTVV.

This clone turned up a few times. The chain carries TRBV24-1 and TRBJ2-3, with unresolved D. V was trimmed by 3 bases and J by 0 bases, leaving 9 bases between them. The CDR3 sequence is 15 residues long. The germline gives CDR1 KGHDR, CDR2 SFDVKD. DNA of the CDR3: TGTGCCACCAGTGATCCGTCGCCTAGCACAGATACGCAGTATTTT. It is translated as CATSDPSPSTDTQYF.